This TCR beta chain was sequenced in a study of identical twins. This clonotype was counted at least ten times. Antigen specificity is unknown. Each CDR3 protein is one row after TCRdb ran MiXCR on the 5' RACE reads. The profile covers 550,000 to 800,000 distinct CDR3 sequences, with about 7.6% appearing a single time and 1.6% taken by the ten largest. CDR1 and CDR2 (germline): SGHRS, YFSETQ. The V gene lost 5 bases and the J gene lost 5 bases, with 14 bases spanning the gap. The CDR3 runs 13 residues. Overall study findings and caveats: In beta out-of-frame sequences, the excess sharing between twins was weaker. Invariant T cells like MAIT and iNKT could partly confound the zero-insertion analyses.

Separately, the same data were catalogued under a study of yellow fever vaccine responses in identical twins. Turning to that study: Convergence reportedly seemed to mark part of the twins' vaccine T cell response, with personalization marking the rest.

The rearrangement joins TRBV5-1 to TRBJ2-7; D is perhaps TRBD1 (6 bases). The sequence was collected from a woman aged 18 to 35 in good health. Sequences were obtained from PBMCs. The CDR3 coding sequence is TGCGCCAGCAGGCTGACACAGGGTCACGAGCAGTACTTC. Its protein is CASRLTQGHEQYF.